One and the same sample provided the 17 T cell receptor beta chains below, sequenced in a study of T cells after yellow fever vaccination. TCRdb itself ran the 5' RACE reads through MiXCR, one entry per CDR3 protein. This table holds about 350,000 distinct CDR3 sequences, roughly 4% found once. The sequences come from PBMCs, collected 5 days after the yellow fever booster vaccination. Receptor source: a man younger than 35 who received the YFV17D yellow fever vaccine.

The rearrangement uses TRBV6-2 or TRBV6-3 and TRBJ1-1; 7 positions agree with TRBD1. CDR3 size: 14 residues. Germline assignment: CDR1 MNHEY and CDR2 SVGEGT. Losses at the gene ends were 0 bases for V and 7 bases for J; bases not matched to a gene: 5. The chain's CDR3 is CASSYSHNRGEAFF. The DNA of the CDR3 is TGTGCCAGCAGTTACTCCCACAACAGGGGTGAAGCTTTCTTT.

V usage is TRBV15 and J usage is TRBJ2-7; D gene unclear. The germline V and J ends were trimmed by 0 bases and 2 bases, with 11 bases remaining between them. The V gene's germline CDR1 is LNHNV and CDR2 YYDKDF (reference sequence). The CDR3 runs 15 residues. The CDR3: CATSRDKTPTYEQYF. The CDR3 coding sequence is TGTGCCACCAGCAGAGATAAGACACCTACCTACGAGCAGTACTTC.

The CDR3 region is CASSVEKTHRGPNYGYTF. The CDR3 coding sequence is TGTGCCAGCAGCGTAGAGAAAACCCACAGGGGGCCTAACTATGGCTACACCTTC. This chain links TRBV9 with TRBJ1-2, with 9 bases matching TRBD1. Germline V CDR1 and CDR2: SGDLS, YYNGEE. The V and J ends lost 0 bases and 0 bases, in that order; junction bases with no gene match: 9. The CDR3 consists of 18 residues.

This clonotype was recorded many times. V and J are TRBV6-5 and TRBJ1-6; no firm D call. V lost 5 bases, J lost 0 bases, and 11 bases lay in between. CDR1 and CDR2 from the germline V gene are MNHEY and SVGAGI. The CDR3 loop spans 16 amino acids. CDR3 loop: CASSVQKSSYNSPLHF. The DNA for the CDR3 is TGTGCCAGCAGTGTACAGAAGAGCTCCTATAATTCACCCCTCCACTTT.

The sample holds a few counts of this clonotype. The rearrangement joins TRBV5-4 to TRBJ1-1; the D is unclear. The ends were cut back, 0 bases at V and 5 bases at J, with 11 bases in the middle. This CDR3 region has 14 residues. Germline assignment: CDR1 SGHNT and CDR2 YYREEE (reference sequence). This chain's CDR3 is CASSLANGQTEAFF. The CDR3 bases are TGTGCCAGCAGCTTGGCCAATGGGCAGACTGAAGCTTTCTTT.

V gene TRBV20-1 combines with J gene TRBJ1-5, with 7 bases aligning to TRBD1. The CDR3 runs to 16 residues. The V and J ends lost 5 bases and 1 base, in that order; junction bases with no gene match: 11. CDR1 and CDR2 from the germline V gene are DFQATT and SNEGSKA (reference sequence). This chain's CDR3 is CSARTWTGQSNQPQHF. CDR3 sequence (DNA): TGCAGTGCTCGAACCTGGACAGGCCAAAGCAATCAGCCCCAGCATTTT.

The rearrangement uses TRBV10-2 and TRBJ2-7; 8 nucleotides match TRBD1. The CDR3 covers 16 residues. J was trimmed by 2 bases and V by 0 bases; bases with no gene match: 6. Per germline, CDR1 WSHSY and CDR2 SAAADI. CDR3 loop: CASSESRTGQPYEQYV. DNA for the CDR3: TGCGCCAGCAGTGAGTCGAGGACAGGGCAACCCTACGAGCAGTACGTC.

The CDR3, as DNA: TGCGCCAGCAGCTTGTCCCGGCGGGACATTCAGTACTTC. This translates into CASSLSRRDIQYF. This chain connects TRBV5-1 to TRBJ2-4, with TRBD2 as a possible D gene (5 bases). The V gene lost 1 base and the J gene lost 8 bases, with 10 bases spanning the gap. Germline values: CDR1 SGHRS, CDR2 YFSETQ. The CDR3 contains 13 residues.

This clonotype was counted only a few times. A junction end diverges from the germline sequence, so it may reflect a read error. The chain employs TRBV2 and TRBJ1-2, with D uncertain. The germline CDR1 and CDR2 sequences are SNHLY and FYNNEI. The CDR3 is 13 amino acids. The CDR3 region is CTSHAETNYGYTF. The CDR3 nucleotides read TGTACCAGCCATGCGGAAACTAACTATGGCTACACCTTC.

This clonotype was counted a few times. The chain carries TRBV7-6 and TRBJ2-5, with 8 bases identical to TRBD2. From germline, CDR1 is SGHVS and CDR2 FNYEAQ. This CDR3 contains 15 residues. Trimming removed 5 bases from V and 4 bases from J; junction bases left unmatched: 9. The CDR3 region has the DNA TGTGCCAGCAGCAAAGCGGGGACTAGGTCAGAGACCCAGTACTTC. Translated, it gives CASSKAGTRSETQYF.

Only a few counts were recorded for this clonotype. CDR3 protein: CASSTLTSPNTEAFF. The CDR3 DNA reads TGCGCCAGCAGCACCTTAACATCCCCAAACACTGAAGCTTTCTTT. The V gene is TRBV5-1, the J gene TRBJ1-1; no firm D call. Trimming removed 4 bases at V and 2 bases at J, with 15 bases between. The CDR3 covers 15 residues. CDR1 SGHRS and CDR2 YFSETQ come from the germline V gene.

V usage is TRBV4-1 and J usage is TRBJ2-6; D is unclear. CDR1 is MGHRA and CDR2 is YSYEKL in the germline V gene. Trimming removed 2 bases from V and 0 bases from J, with 14 bases in between. The CDR3 is made up of 18 amino acids. This chain's CDR3 is CASSQPLKGFSGANVLTF. CDR3 coding DNA: TGCGCCAGCAGCCAACCCCTTAAGGGTTTCTCTGGGGCCAACGTCCTGACTTTC.

This clonotype was seen at least ten times. The chain recombines TRBV5-1 with TRBJ2-1, with 11 bases that match TRBD1. CDR3 length equals 15 residues. Germline lookup yields CDR1 SGHRS and CDR2 YFSETQ. J lost 2 bases, V lost 4 bases, and 2 bases had no gene match. The CDR3 sequence is CASSGQGAAYNEQFF. DNA for the CDR3: TGCGCCAGCAGCGGACAGGGGGCGGCCTACAATGAGCAGTTCTTC.

This clonotype was seen at least ten times. V gene TRBV12-3 or TRBV12-4 combines with J gene TRBJ1-2, with a weak D call TRBD1 (5 bases). The germline V and J ends were trimmed by 2 bases and 2 bases, with 6 bases remaining between them. The CDR3 contains 13 residues. The CDR3 DNA sequence: TGTGCCAGCAGTTTAAAGGGGAACTATGGCTACACCTTC. It is translated as CASSLKGNYGYTF.

The rearrangement uses TRBV2 and TRBJ2-5, with 8 positions matching TRBD1. The germline V gene encodes CDR1 SNHLY and CDR2 FYNNEI. This CDR3 comprises 14 residues. V was clipped by 3 bases and J by 9 bases; unmatched bases: 9. The CDR3 sequence is CASSELTRGLPQYF. The CDR3 nucleotides read TGTGCCAGCAGTGAGCTTACCAGGGGGCTGCCCCAGTACTTC.

V usage is TRBV5-1 and J usage is TRBJ2-1; 10 bases line up with TRBD2. The CDR3 loop spans 13 amino acids. Germline CDR1 is SGHRS and CDR2 is YFSETQ. V lost 5 bases to trimming and J lost 6 bases; unmatched junction nucleotides: 2. The DNA of the CDR3 is TGCGCCAGCAGGGGACTAGCGTCCAATGAGCAGTTCTTC. Its translation: CASRGLASNEQFF.

Many counts were recorded for this clonotype. The chain couples TRBV7-2 to TRBJ2-2; D not resolved. The germline V and J ends were trimmed by 1 base and 1 base, with 10 bases remaining between them. Germline V gene data show CDR1 as SGHTA and CDR2 as FQGNSA. The CDR3 consists of 16 residues. The DNA of the CDR3 is TGTGCCAGCAGCTTAGATCCTCCAGGGAACACCGGGGAGCTGTTTTTT. This encodes CASSLDPPGNTGELFF. The entire variable domain, with the rest obtained from reference TRBV7-2 and TRBJ2-2, is as follows: GAGVSQSPSNKVTEKGKDVELRCDPISGHTALYWYRQSLGQGLEFLIYFQGNSAPDKSGLPSDRFSAERTGGSVSTLTIQRTQQEDSAVYLCASSLDPPGNTGELFFGEGSRLTVL.